These 5 T cell receptor beta chains share one sample of origin, sequenced in a study of T-cell reconstitution after alpha-beta-depleted transplantation in children. Unique molecular identifiers were used to barcode this TCRbeta library. TCRdb independently ran MiXCR on the PCR reads; one entry per CDR3 protein. This sample has 450,000 to 550,000 distinct CDR3 sequences, with around 10% found just once. Material: PBMCs, mostly from graft donor cells, obtained 180 days after TCRalphabeta/CD19-depleted stem cell transplant. These TCRs come from a female patient aged 2 to 10 who had a stem cell transplant for aplastic anemia, so the T cells may come from the graft donor.

This chain links TRBV7-8 with TRBJ1-5; D gene uncertain. Trimming left V 6 bases short and J 5 bases short, with 17 bases between. The CDR3 runs to 15 residues. Per the germline V gene, CDR1 is SGHVS and CDR2 is FQNEAQ. CDR3 nucleotide sequence: TGTGCCAGCAGGGGTGAAGCCAGCAGGCATCAGCCCCAGCATTTT. It codes for CASRGEASRHQPQHF.

This clonotype was counted only a few times. This sequence joins TRBV9 and TRBJ2-3; 11 nucleotides match TRBD2. CDR1 and CDR2 (germline): SGDLS, YYNGEE. The CDR3 covers 17 residues. V trimming: 5 bases; J trimming: 1 base; junction bases outside the gene matches: 9. DNA for the CDR3: TGTGCCAGCAGACCGACTAGCGGGATTCCGGGCACAGATACGCAGTATTTT. Its translation is CASRPTSGIPGTDTQYF. Combining the CDR3 with reference TRBV9 and TRBJ2-3 gives the whole variable domain DSGVTQTPKHLITATGQRVTLRCSPRSGDLSVYWYQQSLDQGLQFLIQYYNGEERAKGNILERFSAQQFPDLHSELNLSSLELGDSALYFCASRPTSGIPGTDTQYFGPGTRLTVL.

This clonotype was counted at least ten times. V gene TRBV3-1 combines with J gene TRBJ1-6; perhaps TRBD1 as D (5 bases). Trimming took 4 bases from V and 5 from J, leaving 12 bases between them. From germline, CDR1 is LGHDT and CDR2 YNNKEL (reference sequence). The length of the CDR3 is 15 residues. The CDR3 coding sequence is TGTGCCAGCAGCCGGAACAGGAGAAATAATTCACCCCTCCACTTT. As protein: CASSRNRRNNSPLHF.

The chain combines TRBV29-1 with TRBJ2-1; D gene unclear. This CDR3 contains 14 residues. Germline CDR1 reads SQVTM; CDR2 reads ANQGSEA. With 3 bases removed from V and 0 bases from J, the gap between germline ends came to 9 bases. CDR3 coding DNA: TGCAGCGTTGATGGACCGTTCTCCTACAATGAGCAGTTCTTC. This sequence encodes CSVDGPFSYNEQFF.

This clonotype was seen only a few times. The rearrangement uses TRBV28 and TRBJ2-3; 9 positions match TRBD1. The CDR3 is 13 residues long. The V gene end was trimmed by 5 bases and the J gene end by 4 bases; junction bases not matched to a gene: 1. In germline, CDR1 is MDHEN, CDR2 SYDVKM. The CDR3 DNA follows: TGTGCCAGCAGTGGACAGGGGCCAGATACGCAGTATTTT. Translating gives CASSGQGPDTQYF.